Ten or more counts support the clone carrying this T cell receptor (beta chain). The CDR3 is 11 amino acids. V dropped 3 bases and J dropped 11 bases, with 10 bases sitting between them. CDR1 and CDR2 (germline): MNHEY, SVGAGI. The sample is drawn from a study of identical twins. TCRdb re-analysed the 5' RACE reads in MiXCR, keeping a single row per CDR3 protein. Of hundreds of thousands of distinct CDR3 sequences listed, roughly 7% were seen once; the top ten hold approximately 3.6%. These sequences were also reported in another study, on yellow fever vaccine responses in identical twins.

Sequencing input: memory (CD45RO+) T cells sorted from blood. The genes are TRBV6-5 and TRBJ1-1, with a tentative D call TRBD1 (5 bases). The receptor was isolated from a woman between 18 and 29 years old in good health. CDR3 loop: CASSYGGDAFF. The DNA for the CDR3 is TGTGCCAGCAGTTATGGGGGGGACGCTTTCTTT.